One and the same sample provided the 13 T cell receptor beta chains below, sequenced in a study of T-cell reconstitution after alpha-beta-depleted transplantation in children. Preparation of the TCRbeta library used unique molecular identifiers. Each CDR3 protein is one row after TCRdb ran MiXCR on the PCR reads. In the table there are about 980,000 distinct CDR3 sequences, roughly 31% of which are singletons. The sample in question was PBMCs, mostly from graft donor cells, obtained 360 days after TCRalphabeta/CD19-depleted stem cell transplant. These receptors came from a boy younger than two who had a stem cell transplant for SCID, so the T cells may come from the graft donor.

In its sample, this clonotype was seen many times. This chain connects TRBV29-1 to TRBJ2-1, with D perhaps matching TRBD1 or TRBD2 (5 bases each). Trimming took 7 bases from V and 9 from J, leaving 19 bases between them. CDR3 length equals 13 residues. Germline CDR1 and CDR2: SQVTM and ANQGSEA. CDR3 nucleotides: TGCAGCGCCCTGGGACGACCTGTGGGTGAGCAGTTCTTC. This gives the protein CSALGRPVGEQFF.

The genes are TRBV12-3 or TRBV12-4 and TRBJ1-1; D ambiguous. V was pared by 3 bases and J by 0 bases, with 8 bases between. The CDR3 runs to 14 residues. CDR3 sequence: CASSFGLMNTEAFF. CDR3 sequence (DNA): TGTGCCAGCAGTTTTGGGCTTATGAACACTGAAGCTTTCTTT.

In DNA, the CDR3 is TGCGCCAGCAGCGGAATAACAGGGGAGGGGAGAGGAGAGACCCAGTACTTC. Residues: CASSGITGEGRGETQYF. The chain is built from TRBV4-1 and TRBJ2-5; either TRBD1 or TRBD2 may supply D (7 bases each). The CDR3 is 17 amino acids. V lost 5 bases to trimming and J lost 4 bases, with 23 bases between them. Germline-derived CDR1 and CDR2 are MGHRA and YSYEKL.

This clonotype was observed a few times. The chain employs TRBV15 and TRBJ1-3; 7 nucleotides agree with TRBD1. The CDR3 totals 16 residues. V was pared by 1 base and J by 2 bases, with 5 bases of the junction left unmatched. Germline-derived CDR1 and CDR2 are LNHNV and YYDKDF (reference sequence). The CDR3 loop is CATSRGGTVPGNTIYF. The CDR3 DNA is TGTGCCACCAGCAGAGGAGGGACAGTCCCTGGAAACACCATATATTTT.

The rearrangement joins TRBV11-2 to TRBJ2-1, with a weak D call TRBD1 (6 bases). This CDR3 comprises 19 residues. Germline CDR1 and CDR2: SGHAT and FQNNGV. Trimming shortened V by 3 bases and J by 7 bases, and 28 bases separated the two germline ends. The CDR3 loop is CASSFQGTSRGRVGNEQFF. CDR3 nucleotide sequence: TGTGCCAGCAGCTTCCAGGGGACGAGTAGGGGACGGGTGGGGAATGAGCAGTTCTTC.

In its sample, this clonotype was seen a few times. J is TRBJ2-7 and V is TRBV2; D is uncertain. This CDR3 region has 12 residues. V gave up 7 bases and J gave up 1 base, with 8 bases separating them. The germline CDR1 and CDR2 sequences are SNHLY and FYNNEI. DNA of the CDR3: TGTGCCAGCAATGATCAGTCCTACGAGCAGTACTTC. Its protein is CASNDQSYEQYF.

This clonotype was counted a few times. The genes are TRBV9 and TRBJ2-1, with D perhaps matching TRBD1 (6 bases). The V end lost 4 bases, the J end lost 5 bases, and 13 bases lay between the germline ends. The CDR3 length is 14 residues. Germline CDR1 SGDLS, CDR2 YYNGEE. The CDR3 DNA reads TGTGCCAGCAGCTCCTTGACAGGAAACAATGAGCAGTTCTTC. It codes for CASSSLTGNNEQFF.

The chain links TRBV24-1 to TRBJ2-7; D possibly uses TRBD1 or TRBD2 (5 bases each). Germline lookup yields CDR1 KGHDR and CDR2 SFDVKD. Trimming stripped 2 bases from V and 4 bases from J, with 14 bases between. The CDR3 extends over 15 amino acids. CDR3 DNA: TGTGCCACCAGTGATTCCGGGACCGGACGGTACGAGCAGTACTTC. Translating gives CATSDSGTGRYEQYF.

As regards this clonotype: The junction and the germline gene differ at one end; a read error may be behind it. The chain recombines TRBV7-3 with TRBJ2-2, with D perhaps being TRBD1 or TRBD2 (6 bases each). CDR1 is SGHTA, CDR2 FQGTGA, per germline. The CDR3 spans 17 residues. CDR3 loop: CASSFRPGEAGTWELFF. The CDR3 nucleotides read TGTGCCAGCAGCTTCAGACCAGGGGAGGCGGGCACCTGGGAGCTGTTTTTT.

CDR3 sequence reads: CASSLGGQGQANYGYTF. CDR3 bases: TGTGCCAGCAGTTTAGGGGGCCAGGGGCAAGCTAACTATGGCTACACCTTC. The chain is built from TRBV12-3 or TRBV12-4 and TRBJ1-2; possibly TRBD1 for D (6 bases). CDR3 length equals 17 residues. V lost 1 base to trimming and J lost 0 bases, with 15 bases between them.

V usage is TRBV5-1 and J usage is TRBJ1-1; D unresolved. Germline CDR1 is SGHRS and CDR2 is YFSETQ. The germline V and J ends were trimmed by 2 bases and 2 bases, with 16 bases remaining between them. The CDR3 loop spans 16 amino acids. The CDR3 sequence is CASSFSPRGGNTEAFF. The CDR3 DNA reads TGCGCCAGCAGCTTTTCCCCAAGAGGCGGTAACACTGAAGCTTTCTTT.

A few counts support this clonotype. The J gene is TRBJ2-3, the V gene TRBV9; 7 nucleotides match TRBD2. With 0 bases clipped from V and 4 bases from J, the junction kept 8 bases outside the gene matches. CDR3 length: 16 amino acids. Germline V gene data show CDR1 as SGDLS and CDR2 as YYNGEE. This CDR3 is CASSVGLRGVADTQYF. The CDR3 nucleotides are TGTGCCAGCAGCGTAGGGCTACGGGGGGTCGCAGATACGCAGTATTTT.

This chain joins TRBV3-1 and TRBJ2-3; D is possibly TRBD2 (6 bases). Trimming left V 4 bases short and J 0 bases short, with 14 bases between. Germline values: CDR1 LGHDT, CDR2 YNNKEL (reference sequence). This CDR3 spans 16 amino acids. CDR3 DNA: TGTGCCAGCAGCCGAATCGGGGGACGGAGCACAGATACGCAGTATTTT. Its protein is CASSRIGGRSTDTQYF.